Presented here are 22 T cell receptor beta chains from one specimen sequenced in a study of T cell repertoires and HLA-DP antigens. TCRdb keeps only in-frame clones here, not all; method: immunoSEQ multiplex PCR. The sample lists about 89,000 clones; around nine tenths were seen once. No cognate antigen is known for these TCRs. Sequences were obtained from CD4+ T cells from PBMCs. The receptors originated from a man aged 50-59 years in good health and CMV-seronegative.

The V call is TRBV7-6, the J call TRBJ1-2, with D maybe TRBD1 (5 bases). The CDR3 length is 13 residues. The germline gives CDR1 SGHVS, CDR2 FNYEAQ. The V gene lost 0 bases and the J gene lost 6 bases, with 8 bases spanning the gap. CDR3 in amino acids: CASSLALGDGYTF. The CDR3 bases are TGTGCCAGCAGCTTAGCGCTGGGGGATGGCTACACCTTC.

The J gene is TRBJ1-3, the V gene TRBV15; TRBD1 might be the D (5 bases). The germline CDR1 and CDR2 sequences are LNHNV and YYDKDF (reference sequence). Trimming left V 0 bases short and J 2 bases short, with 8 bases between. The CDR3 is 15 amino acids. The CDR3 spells CATSRDRGTGNTIYF. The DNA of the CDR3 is TGTGCCACCAGCAGAGATCGGGGCACTGGAAACACCATATATTTT. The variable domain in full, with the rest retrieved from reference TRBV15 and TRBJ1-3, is DAMVIQNPRYQVTQFGKPVTLSCSQTLNHNVMYWYQQKSSQAPKLLFHYYDKDFNNEADTPDNFQSRRPNTSFCFLDIRSPGLGDTAMYLCATSRDRGTGNTIYFGEGSWLTVV.

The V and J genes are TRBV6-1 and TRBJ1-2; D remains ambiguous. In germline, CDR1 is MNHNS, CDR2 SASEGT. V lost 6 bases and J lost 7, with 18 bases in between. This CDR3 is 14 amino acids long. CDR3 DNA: TGTGCCAGCAGAAAGAGTACCCGGGTTGGTGGCTACACCTTC. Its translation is CASRKSTRVGGYTF.

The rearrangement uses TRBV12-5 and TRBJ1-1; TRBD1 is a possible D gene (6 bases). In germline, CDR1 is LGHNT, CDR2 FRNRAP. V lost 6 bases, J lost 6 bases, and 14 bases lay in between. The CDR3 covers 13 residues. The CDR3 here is CASGVRGGAEAFF. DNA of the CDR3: TGTGCTAGTGGGGTCCGGGGGGGCGCTGAAGCTTTCTTT.

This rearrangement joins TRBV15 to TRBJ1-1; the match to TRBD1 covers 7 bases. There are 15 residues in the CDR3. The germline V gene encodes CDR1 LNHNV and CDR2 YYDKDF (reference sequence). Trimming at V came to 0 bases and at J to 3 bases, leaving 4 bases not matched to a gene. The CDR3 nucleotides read TGTGCCACCAGCAGAGATTCGACAGGGTACACTGAAGCTTTCTTT. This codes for CATSRDSTGYTEAFF.

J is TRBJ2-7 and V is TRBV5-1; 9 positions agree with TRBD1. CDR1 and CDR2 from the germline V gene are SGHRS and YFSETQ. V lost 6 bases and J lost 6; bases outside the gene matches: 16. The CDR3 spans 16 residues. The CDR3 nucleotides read TGCGCCAGCATGTCCGGTCGACGGGACAGGGATCCCGAGCAGTACTTC. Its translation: CASMSGRRDRDPEQYF.

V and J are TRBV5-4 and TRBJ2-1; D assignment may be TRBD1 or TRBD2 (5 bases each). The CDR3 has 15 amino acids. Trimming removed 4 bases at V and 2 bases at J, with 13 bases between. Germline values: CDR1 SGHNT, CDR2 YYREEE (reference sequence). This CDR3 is CASSPEGSPYNEQFF. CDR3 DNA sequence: TGTGCCAGCAGCCCCGAGGGGTCCCCCTACAATGAGCAGTTCTTC.

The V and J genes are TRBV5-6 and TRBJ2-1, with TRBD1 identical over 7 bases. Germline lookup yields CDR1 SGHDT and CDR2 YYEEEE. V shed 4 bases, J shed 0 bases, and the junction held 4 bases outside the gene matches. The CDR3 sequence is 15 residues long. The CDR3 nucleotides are TGTGCCAGCAGCCTAGGACAGGTCTCCTACAATGAGCAGTTCTTC. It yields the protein CASSLGQVSYNEQFF.

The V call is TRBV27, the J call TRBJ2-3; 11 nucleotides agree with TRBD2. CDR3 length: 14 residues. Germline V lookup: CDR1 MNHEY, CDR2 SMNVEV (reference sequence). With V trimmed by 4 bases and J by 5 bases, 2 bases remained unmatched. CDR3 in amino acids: CASSSLAGGDTQYF. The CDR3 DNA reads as TGTGCCAGCAGTTCCCTAGCGGGGGGAGATACGCAGTATTTT.

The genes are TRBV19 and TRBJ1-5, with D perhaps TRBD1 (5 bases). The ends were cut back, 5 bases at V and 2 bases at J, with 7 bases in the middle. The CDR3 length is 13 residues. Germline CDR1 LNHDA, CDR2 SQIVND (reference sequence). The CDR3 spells CASSVQGNQPQHF. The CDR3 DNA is TGTGCCAGTAGTGTACAGGGCAATCAGCCCCAGCATTTT. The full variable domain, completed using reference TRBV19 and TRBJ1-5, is DGGITQSPKYLFRKEGQNVTLSCEQNLNHDAMYWYRQDPGQGLRLIYYSQIVNDFQKGDIAEGYSVSREKKESFPLTVTSAQKNPTAFYLCASSVQGNQPQHFGDGTRLSIL.

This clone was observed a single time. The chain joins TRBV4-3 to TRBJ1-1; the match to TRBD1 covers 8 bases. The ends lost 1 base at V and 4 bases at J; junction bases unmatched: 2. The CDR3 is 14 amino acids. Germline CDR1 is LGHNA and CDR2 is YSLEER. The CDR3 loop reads CASSQGTGPTEAFF. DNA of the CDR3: TGCGCCAGCAGCCAAGGGACAGGGCCCACTGAAGCTTTCTTT.

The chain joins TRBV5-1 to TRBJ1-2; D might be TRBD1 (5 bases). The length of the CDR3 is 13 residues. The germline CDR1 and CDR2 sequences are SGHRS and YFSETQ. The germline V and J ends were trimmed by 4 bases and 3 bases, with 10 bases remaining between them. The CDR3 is CASSAQVDYGYTF. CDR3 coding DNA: TGCGCCAGCAGCGCACAGGTTGACTATGGCTACACCTTC.

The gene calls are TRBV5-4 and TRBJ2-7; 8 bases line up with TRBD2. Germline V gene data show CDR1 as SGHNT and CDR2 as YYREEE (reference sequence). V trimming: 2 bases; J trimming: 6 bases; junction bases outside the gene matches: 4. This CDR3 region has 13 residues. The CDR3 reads CASSLGGRLEQYF. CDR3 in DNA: TGTGCCAGCAGCTTAGGCGGGAGGCTCGAGCAGTACTTC.

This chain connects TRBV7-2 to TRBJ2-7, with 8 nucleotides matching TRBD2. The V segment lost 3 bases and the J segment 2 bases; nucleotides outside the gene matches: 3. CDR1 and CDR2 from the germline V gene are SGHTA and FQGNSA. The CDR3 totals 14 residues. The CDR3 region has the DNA TGTGCCAGCAGCTTTGGAGCGGGGGCCTACGAGCAGTACTTC. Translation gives CASSFGAGAYEQYF.

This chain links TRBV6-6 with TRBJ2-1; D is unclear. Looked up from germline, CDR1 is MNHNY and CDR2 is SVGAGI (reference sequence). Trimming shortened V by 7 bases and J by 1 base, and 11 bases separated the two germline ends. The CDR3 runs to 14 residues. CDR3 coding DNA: TGTGCCAGCACCCCACCCCCGTCCTACAATGAGCAGTTCTTC. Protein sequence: CASTPPPSYNEQFF.

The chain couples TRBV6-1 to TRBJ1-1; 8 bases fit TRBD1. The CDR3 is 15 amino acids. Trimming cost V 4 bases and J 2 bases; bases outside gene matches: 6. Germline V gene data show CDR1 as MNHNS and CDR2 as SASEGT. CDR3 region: CASSGNRGSNTEAFF. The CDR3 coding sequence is TGTGCCAGCAGTGGCAACAGGGGGTCAAACACTGAAGCTTTCTTT.

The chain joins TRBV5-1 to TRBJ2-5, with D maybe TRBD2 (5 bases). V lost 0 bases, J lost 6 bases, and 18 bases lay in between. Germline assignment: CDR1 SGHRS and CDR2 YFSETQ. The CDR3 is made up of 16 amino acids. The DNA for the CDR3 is TGCGCCAGCAGCTTGGCCCCGGGTACGGGGATGAAGACCCAGTACTTC. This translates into CASSLAPGTGMKTQYF.

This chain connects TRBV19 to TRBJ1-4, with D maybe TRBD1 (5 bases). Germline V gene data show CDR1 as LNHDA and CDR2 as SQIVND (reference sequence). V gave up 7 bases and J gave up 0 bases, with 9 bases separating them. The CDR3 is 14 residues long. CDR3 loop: CASKLTATNEKLFF. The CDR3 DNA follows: TGTGCCAGTAAGTTGACAGCAACTAATGAAAAACTGTTTTTT.

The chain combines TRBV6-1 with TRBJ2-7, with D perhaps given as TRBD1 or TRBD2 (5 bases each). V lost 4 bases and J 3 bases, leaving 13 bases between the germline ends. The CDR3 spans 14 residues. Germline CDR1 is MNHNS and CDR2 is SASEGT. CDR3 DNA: TGTGCCAGCAGTGCCCTAACAGGAGGCTACGAGCAGTACTTC. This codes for CASSALTGGYEQYF.

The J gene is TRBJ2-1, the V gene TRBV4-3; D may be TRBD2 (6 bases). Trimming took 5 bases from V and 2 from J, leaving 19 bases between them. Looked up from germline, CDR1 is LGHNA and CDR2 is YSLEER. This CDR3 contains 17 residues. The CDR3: CASSARWAGLTYNEQFF. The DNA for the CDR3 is TGCGCCAGCAGCGCCCGGTGGGCGGGATTGACCTACAATGAGCAGTTCTTC.

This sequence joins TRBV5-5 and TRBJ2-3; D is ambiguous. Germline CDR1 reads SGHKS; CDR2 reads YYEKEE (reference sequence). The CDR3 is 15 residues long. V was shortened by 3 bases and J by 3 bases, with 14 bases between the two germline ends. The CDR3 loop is CASSSPSARTDTQYF. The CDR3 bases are TGTGCCAGCAGCTCCCCCAGCGCCCGGACAGATACGCAGTATTTT.

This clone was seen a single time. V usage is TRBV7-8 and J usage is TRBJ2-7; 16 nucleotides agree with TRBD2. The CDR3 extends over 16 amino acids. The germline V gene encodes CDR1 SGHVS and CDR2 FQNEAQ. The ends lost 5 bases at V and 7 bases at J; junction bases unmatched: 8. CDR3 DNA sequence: TGTGCCAGCAGCGCGGGACTAGCGGGGGGGCAACAAGAGCAGTACTTC. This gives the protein CASSAGLAGGQQEQYF.